Following are 27 T cell receptor beta chains from one sample sequenced in a study of primary melanoma T cells and metastatic recurrence. TCRdb's copy holds only in-frame clones and misses some; the assay was immunoSEQ multiplex PCR. Of 790 or so clones listed, under 85% are singletons. Sequenced input: melanoma tumor tissue. The receptor source for this set is a human donor with melanoma.

In regard to this clone: One end of the junction fails to match germline, which may point to a read error. This rearrangement joins TRBV18 to TRBJ2-3; 10 bases map to TRBD2. Looked up from germline, CDR1 is KGHSH and CDR2 is LQKENI. This CDR3 has 16 amino acids. In DNA, the CDR3 is TGTGCCAGTTCACCAAGGGTACTAGCGGGACTTGATACGCAGTATTTT. Residues: CASSPRVLAGLDTQYF.

J is TRBJ2-7 and V is TRBV6-8; maybe TRBD1 (5 bases). CDR3 length: 15 amino acids. Per germline, CDR1 MNHGY and CDR2 SAAAGT. Trimming stripped 2 bases from V and 4 bases from J, with 15 bases between. CDR3 loop: CASSYEGRGAYEQYF. The CDR3 DNA is TGTGCCAGCAGTTACGAAGGAAGGGGCGCGTACGAGCAGTACTTC.

The rearrangement joins TRBV11-3 to TRBJ2-5; weak D call: TRBD2 (5 bases). With 3 bases removed from V and 2 bases from J, the gap between germline ends came to 16 bases. Germline V gives CDR1 SGHNT, CDR2 YENEEA. The CDR3 spans 16 residues. CDR3 amino acids: CASSFSSTVRQETQYF. DNA of the CDR3: TGTGCCAGCAGCTTTTCTAGCACGGTGAGGCAAGAGACCCAGTACTTC.

The chain recombines TRBV5-1 with TRBJ2-5; D is tentatively TRBD1 or TRBD2 (6 bases each). The V gene's germline CDR1 is SGHRS and CDR2 YFSETQ. This CDR3 comprises 15 residues. Trimming stripped 0 bases from V and 4 bases from J, with 13 bases between. The DNA of the CDR3 is TGCGCCAGCAGCTTGGATACGGGGGCGGTAGAGACCCAGTACTTC. Its protein product is CASSLDTGAVETQYF.

Regarding this clone: One end of the junction fails to match germline, which may point to a read error. The CDR3 sequence is CASSQSGTASGNTIYF. The CDR3 region has the DNA TGTGCCAGCAGCCAATCTGGGACAGCCTCTGGAAACACCATATATTTT. The chain recombines TRBV15 with TRBJ1-3; TRBD1 aligns across 7 bases. Germline lookup yields CDR1 LNHNV and CDR2 YYDKDF (reference sequence). The CDR3 is 16 amino acids.

The genes are TRBV22-1 and TRBJ2-7; the tabulated D call, TRBD1, remains unverified against the DNA. TRBV22-1 is reported as a pseudogene. The CDR3 runs 17 residues. CDR3 residues: CASSTADRAGDVYEQYF. The CDR3 nucleotides read TGTGCCAGCAGCACCGCCGACAGGGCTGGGGACGTCTACGAGCAGTACTTC.

This chain links TRBV11-3 with TRBJ2-2, with 9 bases that match TRBD1. This CDR3 comprises 14 residues. Germline V lookup: CDR1 SGHNT, CDR2 YENEEA. After removal of 2 bases from V and 7 bases from J, the junction contained 2 bases not matched to a gene. In DNA form, the CDR3 reads TGTGCCAGCAGCTTAACAGGGGGCGTCGGGGAGCTGTTTTTT. It encodes CASSLTGGVGELFF.

The chain links TRBV11-3 to TRBJ2-7, with D hard to call. Germline loops: CDR1 SGHNT, CDR2 YENEEA. Trimming removed 3 bases from V and 3 bases from J, with 12 bases in between. The CDR3 totals 14 residues. The chain's CDR3 is CASSLYGEVYEQYF. CDR3 nucleotide sequence: TGTGCCAGCAGCTTGTACGGAGAAGTCTACGAGCAGTACTTC.

The V call is TRBV30, the J call TRBJ1-1; D is undetermined. This CDR3 is 11 amino acids long. Trimming shortened V by 1 base and J by 2 bases, and 2 bases separated the two germline ends. Germline V gives CDR1 GTSNPN, CDR2 SVGIG (reference sequence). The CDR3 DNA is TGTGCCTGGAGTGATAACACTGAAGCTTTCTTT. Translating it yields CAWSDNTEAFF.

The chain joins TRBV23-1 to TRBJ1-1; 7 bases are shared with TRBD1. TRBV23-1 is reported as an ORF; its role is uncertain. Losses at the gene ends were 6 bases for V and 7 bases for J; bases not matched to a gene: 14. The CDR3 contains 15 residues. For the CDR3, the DNA is TGCGCCAGCAGCCAAGATGGGCAGGGGGGCATTGAAGCTTTCTTT. Translating gives CASSQDGQGGIEAFF.

This chain connects TRBV6-8 to TRBJ1-6; D remains ambiguous. This CDR3 has 14 amino acids. CDR1 and CDR2 (germline): MNHGY, SAAAGT. Trimming removed 6 bases at V and 9 bases at J, with 15 bases between. Written as DNA, the CDR3 is TGTGCCAGCAGATATGCCGCTGGGGTTTCACCCCTCCACTTT. It codes for CASRYAAGVSPLHF.

The chain combines TRBV5-1 with TRBJ2-5; D is tentatively TRBD1 or TRBD2 (5 bases each). V lost 4 bases, J lost 0 bases, and 10 bases lay in between. This CDR3 comprises 14 residues. CDR1 and CDR2 (germline): SGHRS, YFSETQ. The CDR3 here is CASSPGQYQETQYF. In DNA form, the CDR3 reads TGCGCCAGCAGCCCGGGGCAGTACCAAGAGACCCAGTACTTC.

This clone was detected only a few times. The CDR3 DNA reads TGTGCCAGCAACTCGGGCAGGGGTGGCGGAGAGCTGTTTTTT. The encoded protein is CASNSGRGGGELFF. This chain links TRBV11-3 with TRBJ2-2; TRBD1 is a possible D gene (6 bases). The CDR3 has 14 amino acids. Germline assignment: CDR1 SGHNT and CDR2 YENEEA. V dropped 7 bases and J dropped 11 bases, with 20 bases sitting between them.

The chain employs TRBV6-8 and TRBJ2-7, with TRBD1 matching 7 bases. The CDR3 runs 13 residues. With 6 bases clipped from V and 1 base from J, the junction kept 3 bases outside the gene matches. Germline values: CDR1 MNHGY, CDR2 SAAAGT. CDR3 in amino acids: CASSTQGSYEQYF. The DNA for the CDR3 is TGTGCCAGCAGCACACAGGGGTCCTACGAGCAGTACTTC.

The chain has TRBV15 and TRBJ2-7, with a tentative D call TRBD2 (5 bases). The CDR3 contains 15 residues. V was cut by 1 base and J by 5 bases, with 15 bases left in between. Germline V gene sequence: CDR1 LNHNV, CDR2 YYDKDF (reference sequence). This chain's CDR3 is CATSRGHSLEDEQYF. CDR3 DNA sequence: TGTGCCACCAGCAGAGGGCATAGCTTGGAGGACGAGCAGTACTTC.

The V call is TRBV6-8, the J call TRBJ2-3; 10 positions agree with TRBD2. V was pared by 10 bases and J by 4 bases, with 20 bases of the junction left unmatched. The CDR3 length is 18 residues. The germline CDR1 and CDR2 sequences are MNHGY and SAAAGT. Here the CDR3 reads CAISARLLSGRDADTQYF. The CDR3 DNA is TGTGCCATCTCTGCCCGGCTCCTCAGCGGGAGGGACGCAGATACGCAGTATTTT.

The chain is built from TRBV14 and TRBJ2-2; D ambiguous. This CDR3 is built from 15 residues. Germline V gene sequence: CDR1 SGHDN, CDR2 FVKESK. Trimming shortened V by 0 bases and J by 4 bases, and 9 bases separated the two germline ends. CDR3 residues: CASSQDSSLTGELFF. The CDR3 DNA is TGTGCCAGCAGCCAAGATTCAAGTCTCACCGGGGAGCTGTTTTTT.

The genes are TRBV29-1 and TRBJ2-7; D ambiguous. This CDR3 comprises 13 residues. Germline V lookup: CDR1 SQVTM, CDR2 ANQGSEA. The V end lost 6 bases, the J end lost 7 bases, and 19 bases lay between the germline ends. CDR3 nucleotides: TGCAGCGTGGTTGACCCAACCGGCAATGAGCAGTACTTC. It translates to CSVVDPTGNEQYF.

The chain has TRBV23-1 and TRBJ2-2; 7 nucleotides line up with TRBD1. TRBV23-1 falls under the ORF class, with uncertain function. The CDR3 is 14 amino acids. V lost 6 bases and J lost 5; bases outside the gene matches: 6. CDR3 in DNA: TGCGCCAGCAGCCAAGGGGACAGAACCGGGGAGCTGTTTTTT. Residues: CASSQGDRTGELFF.

This chain joins TRBV30 and TRBJ2-7; TRBD1 is a possible D gene (5 bases). The CDR3 is made up of 11 amino acids. Trimming took off 2 bases at V and 3 bases at J, with 5 bases between the two ends. Germline loops: CDR1 GTSNPN, CDR2 SVGIG (reference sequence). This CDR3 is CAWSQGYEQYF. CDR3 DNA: TGTGCCTGGAGTCAGGGCTACGAGCAGTACTTC.

The chain links TRBV6-8 to TRBJ2-7; tentatively, D is TRBD2 (5 bases). The CDR3 totals 13 residues. CDR1 and CDR2 (germline): MNHGY, SAAAGT. V was clipped by 7 bases and J by 1 base, with 11 bases between them. The CDR3 is CASTPSGSYEQYF. DNA of the CDR3: TGTGCCAGCACCCCCTCGGGGTCCTACGAGCAGTACTTC.

This clone appeared a single time. The gene calls are TRBV19 and TRBJ2-7; possibly TRBD2 for D (5 bases). Trimming took off 5 bases at V and 6 bases at J, with 17 bases between the two ends. Germline V lookup: CDR1 LNHDA, CDR2 SQIVND (reference sequence). CDR3 length: 14 residues. CDR3 DNA: TGTGCCAGTAGTGTTGGTGGGGAGAACGGCGAGCAGTACTTC. It encodes CASSVGGENGEQYF.

This clone appeared a single time. The chain employs TRBV11-3 and TRBJ2-2; 9 bases agree with TRBD1. The germline V gene has CDR1 SGHNT and CDR2 YENEEA. The CDR3 has 16 residues. V shed 7 bases and J 5 bases; nucleotides not matched to a gene: 11. CDR3 in DNA: TGTGCCAGCAAGCGGACAGGGGCTGAGTATACCGGGGAGCTGTTTTTT. It translates to CASKRTGAEYTGELFF.

This clone was detected only once. Here the CDR3 reads CASSYGLAGLGYEQYF. CDR3 nucleotide sequence: TGTGCCAGCAGTTATGGTCTAGCGGGCCTTGGGTATGAGCAGTACTTC. This chain uses TRBV6-8 with TRBJ2-7; TRBD2 matches 8 bases. This CDR3 is built from 16 residues. After removal of 3 bases from V and 7 bases from J, the junction contained 14 bases not matched to a gene. Germline V gene data show CDR1 as MNHGY and CDR2 as SAAAGT.

The rearrangement links TRBV6-8 to TRBJ1-4, with D possibly TRBD1 on 6 matching bases. The CDR3 is 14 residues long. Germline loops: CDR1 MNHGY, CDR2 SAAAGT. Deletions cut 6 bases from V and 5 bases from J, with 13 bases between. CDR3 DNA sequence: TGTGCCAGCAGGGGGGGCATACTGAATGAAAAACTGTTTTTT. Amino acid sequence: CASRGGILNEKLFF.

The DNA for the CDR3 is TGTGCTAGTGGCCATCCCCCCCCACTGTCCACCGGGGAGCTGTTTTTT. It is translated as CASGHPPPLSTGELFF. The chain employs TRBV12-5 and TRBJ2-2, with D unclear. Germline values: CDR1 LGHNT, CDR2 FRNRAP. The length of the CDR3 is 16 residues. V gave up 6 bases and J gave up 4 bases, with 18 bases separating them. Looking up the rest from reference TRBV12-5 and TRBJ2-2 gives the full variable domain: DARVTQTPRHKVTEMGQEVTMRCQPILGHNTVFWYRQTMMQGLELLAYFRNRAPLDDSGMPKDRFSAEMPDATLATLKIQPSEPRDSAVYFCASGHPPPLSTGELFFGEGSRLTVL.

CDR3 coding DNA: TGTGCCAGTAGTATTCGGGGGCAGGGTGGTCAGCCCCAGCATTTT. It is translated as CASSIRGQGGQPQHF. The chain combines TRBV19 with TRBJ1-5, with TRBD1 as a possible D gene (6 bases). The germline V gene has CDR1 LNHDA and CDR2 SQIVND (reference sequence). Trimming took 3 bases from V and 6 from J, leaving 15 bases between them. This CDR3 comprises 15 residues.